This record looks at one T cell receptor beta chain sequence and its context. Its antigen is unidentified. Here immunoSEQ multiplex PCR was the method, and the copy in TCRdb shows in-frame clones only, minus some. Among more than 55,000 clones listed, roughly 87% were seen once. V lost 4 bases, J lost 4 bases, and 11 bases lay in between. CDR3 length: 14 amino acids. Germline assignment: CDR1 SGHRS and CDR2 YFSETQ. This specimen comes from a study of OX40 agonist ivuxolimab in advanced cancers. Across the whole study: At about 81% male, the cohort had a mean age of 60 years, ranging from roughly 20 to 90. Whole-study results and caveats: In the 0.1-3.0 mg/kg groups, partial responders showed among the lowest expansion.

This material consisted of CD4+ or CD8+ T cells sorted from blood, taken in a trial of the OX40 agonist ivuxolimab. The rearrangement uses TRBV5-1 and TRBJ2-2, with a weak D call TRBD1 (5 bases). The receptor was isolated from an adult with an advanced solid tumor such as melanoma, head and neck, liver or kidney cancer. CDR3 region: CASSDRQTTGELFF. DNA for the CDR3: TGCGCCAGCAGCGACAGACAGACCACCGGGGAGCTGTTTTTT.